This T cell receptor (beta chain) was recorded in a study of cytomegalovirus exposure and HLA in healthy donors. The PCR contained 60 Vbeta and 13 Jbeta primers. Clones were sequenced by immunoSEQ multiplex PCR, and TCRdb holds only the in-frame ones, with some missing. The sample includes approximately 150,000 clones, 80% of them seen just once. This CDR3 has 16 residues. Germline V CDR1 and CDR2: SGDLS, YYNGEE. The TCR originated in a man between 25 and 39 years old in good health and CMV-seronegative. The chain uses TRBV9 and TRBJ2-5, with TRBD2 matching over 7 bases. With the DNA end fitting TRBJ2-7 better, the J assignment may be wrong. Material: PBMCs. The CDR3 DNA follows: TGTGCCAGCAGCGTAGCTGGGGGGGAGTCGTCCTACGAGCAGTACTTC. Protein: CASSVAGGESSYEQYF.